This T cell receptor beta chain stems from a study of T cell responses to AZD1222 COVID-19 vaccine. About the research overall: Second-dose recipients at about 4 or about 12 weeks were treated as one pooled group. Study-level findings and limits: When two AZD1222 doses had been given, Spike-specific TCR breadth and depth rose. The donor cohort was predominantly white British with a female majority, and clonal diversity may have been underestimated.

In the case of this clone: The antigen remains undetermined.

Germline assignment: CDR1 SGHKS and CDR2 YYEKEE (reference sequence). The CDR3 is made up of 17 amino acids. Trimming at V came to 1 base and at J to 1 base, leaving 8 bases not matched to a gene. Using immunoSEQ multiplex PCR, the repertoire was profiled, and TCRdb retains in-frame clones only, with some absent. This sample carries 100,000 to 120,000 clones, 65% to 85% of them seen once, and the ten largest clones take roughly 4.5%. This material consisted of peripheral blood, taken on day 0 of AZD1222 vaccination. V gene TRBV5-5 combines with J gene TRBJ1-1; 9 bases map to TRBD1. This receptor was obtained from an adult in good health. CDR3 residues: CASSLRDRVSRNTEAFF. CDR3 coding DNA: TGTGCCAGCAGCTTGAGGGACAGGGTCTCTCGGAACACTGAAGCTTTCTTT.